This TCR beta chain was observed in a study of OX40 agonist ivuxolimab in advanced cancers. In regard to this clone: Its cognate antigen is unknown.

Blood draws occurred at baseline, cycle 4 day 1, and cycle 7 day 1. Assay used: immunoSEQ multiplex PCR; TCRdb lists only in-frame clones, some missing. Altogether roughly 69,000 clones are present, approximately 89% being singletons, with the ten largest covering 0.8% to 1.2%. Study findings and constraints: Antigen specificity of clonally expanded peripheral T cells was not established.

The CDR3 contains 13 residues. Per germline, CDR1 MNHEY and CDR2 SMNVEV (reference sequence). V was pared by 4 bases and J by 1 base, with 7 bases between. This chain uses TRBV27 with TRBJ1-1; D gene ambiguous. Sequenced material: CD4+ or CD8+ T cells sorted from blood, taken in a trial of the OX40 agonist ivuxolimab. The TCR comes from an adult with an advanced solid tumor such as melanoma, head and neck, liver or kidney cancer. The chain's CDR3 is CASSSRPNTEAFF. CDR3 coding DNA: TGTGCCAGCAGTTCTCGGCCGAACACTGAAGCTTTCTTT.